This T cell receptor (beta chain) emerged from a study of T-cell reconstitution after alpha-beta-depleted transplantation in children. Points from the study as a whole: Some patients' high day-60 TCRbeta diversity was attributed to recipient cells surviving conditioning.

This CDR3 comprises 15 residues. V shed 6 bases and J shed 5 bases, with 17 bases lying between them. Preparation of the TCRbeta library used unique molecular identifiers. TCRdb recomputed calls from the PCR reads with MiXCR, one row per CDR3 protein. The sample yields hundreds of thousands of distinct CDR3 sequences, approximately 12% seen once. Concerning this clonotype: No antigen is known for it.

The TCR originated in a male patient younger than 18 who had a stem cell transplant for acute myeloid leukemia, so the T cells may come from the graft donor. The starting material was PBMCs, mostly from graft donor cells, obtained 360 days after TCRalphabeta/CD19-depleted stem cell transplant. The V gene is TRBV12-3 or TRBV12-4, the J gene TRBJ1-5, with D hard to call. CDR3 residues: CASSFSGNFYQPQHF. The CDR3 region has the DNA TGTGCCAGCAGCTTTTCCGGGAACTTTTATCAGCCCCAGCATTTT.